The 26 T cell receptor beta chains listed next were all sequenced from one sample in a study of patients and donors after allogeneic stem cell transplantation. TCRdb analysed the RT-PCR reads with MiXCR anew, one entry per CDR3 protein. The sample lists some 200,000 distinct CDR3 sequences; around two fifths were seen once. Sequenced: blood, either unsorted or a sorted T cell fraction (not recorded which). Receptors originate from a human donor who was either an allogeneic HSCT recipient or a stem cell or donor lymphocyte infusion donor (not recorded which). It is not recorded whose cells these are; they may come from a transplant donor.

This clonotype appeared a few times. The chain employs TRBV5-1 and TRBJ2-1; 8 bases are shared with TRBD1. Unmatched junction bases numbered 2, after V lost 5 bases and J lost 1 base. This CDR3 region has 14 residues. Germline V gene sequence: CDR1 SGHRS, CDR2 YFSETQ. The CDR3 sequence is CASSTGGSYNEQFF. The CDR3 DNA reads TGCGCCAGCAGTACAGGGGGTTCCTACAATGAGCAGTTCTTC.

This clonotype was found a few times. The CDR3 protein is CASSHPTSGGNEQFF. DNA of the CDR3: TGTGCCAGCAGTCACCCGACTAGCGGGGGAAATGAGCAGTTCTTC. The rearrangement uses TRBV27 and TRBJ2-1, with TRBD2 matching 12 bases. CDR1 is MNHEY, CDR2 SMNVEV, per germline (reference sequence). The J segment lost 7 bases and the V segment lost 5 bases, leaving 6 bases of the junction unmatched. The CDR3 length is 15 residues.

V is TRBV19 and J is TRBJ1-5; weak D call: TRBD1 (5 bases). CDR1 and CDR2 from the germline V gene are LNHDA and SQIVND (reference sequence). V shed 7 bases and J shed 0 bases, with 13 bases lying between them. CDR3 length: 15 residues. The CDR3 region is CASTPGGGSNQPQHF. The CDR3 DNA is TGTGCCAGTACTCCCGGGGGGGGTAGCAATCAGCCCCAGCATTTT. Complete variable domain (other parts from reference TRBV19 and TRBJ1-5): DGGITQSPKYLFRKEGQNVTLSCEQNLNHDAMYWYRQDPGQGLRLIYYSQIVNDFQKGDIAEGYSVSREKKESFPLTVTSAQKNPTAFYLCASTPGGGSNQPQHFGDGTRLSIL.

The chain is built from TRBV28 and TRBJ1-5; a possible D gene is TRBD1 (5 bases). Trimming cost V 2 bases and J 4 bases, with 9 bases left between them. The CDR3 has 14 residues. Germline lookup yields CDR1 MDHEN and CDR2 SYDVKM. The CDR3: CASSLVTANQPQHF. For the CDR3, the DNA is TGTGCCAGCAGTTTAGTGACAGCTAATCAGCCCCAGCATTTT.

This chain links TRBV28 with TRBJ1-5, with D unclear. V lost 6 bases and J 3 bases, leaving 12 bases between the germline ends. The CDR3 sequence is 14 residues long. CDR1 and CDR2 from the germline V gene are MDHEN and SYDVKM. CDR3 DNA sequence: TGTGCCAGCAGACTCGGGAGCCCCAATCAGCCCCAGCATTTT. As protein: CASRLGSPNQPQHF.

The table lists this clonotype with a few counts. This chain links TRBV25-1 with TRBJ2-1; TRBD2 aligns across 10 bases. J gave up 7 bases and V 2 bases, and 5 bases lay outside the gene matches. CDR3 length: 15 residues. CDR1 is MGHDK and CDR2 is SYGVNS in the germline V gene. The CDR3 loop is CASSEGLAGVNEQFF. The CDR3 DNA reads TGTGCCAGCAGTGAAGGCCTAGCGGGAGTAAATGAGCAGTTCTTC.

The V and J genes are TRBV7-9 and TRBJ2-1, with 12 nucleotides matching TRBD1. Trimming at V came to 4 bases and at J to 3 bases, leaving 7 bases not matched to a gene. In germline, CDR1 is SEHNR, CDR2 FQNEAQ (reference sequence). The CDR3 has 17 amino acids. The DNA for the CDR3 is TGTGCCAGCAGCTCTAGAGGGGACAGGGGGCTCTACAATGAGCAGTTCTTC. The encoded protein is CASSSRGDRGLYNEQFF.

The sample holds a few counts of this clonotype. CDR3 amino acids: CASSPRSQGAYEQYF. Written as DNA, the CDR3 is TGTGCCAGCAGCCCTAGAAGCCAGGGGGCCTACGAGCAGTACTTC. The gene calls are TRBV27 and TRBJ2-7; 7 bases map to TRBD1. Trimming at V came to 6 bases and at J to 2 bases, leaving 10 bases not matched to a gene. From germline, CDR1 is MNHEY and CDR2 SMNVEV (reference sequence). The CDR3 is 15 residues long.

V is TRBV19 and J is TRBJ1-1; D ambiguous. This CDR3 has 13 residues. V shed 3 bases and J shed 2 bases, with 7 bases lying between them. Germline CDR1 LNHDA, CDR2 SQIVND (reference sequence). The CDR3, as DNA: TGTGCCAGTAGTATCGGGCCCAACACTGAAGCTTTCTTT. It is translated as CASSIGPNTEAFF.

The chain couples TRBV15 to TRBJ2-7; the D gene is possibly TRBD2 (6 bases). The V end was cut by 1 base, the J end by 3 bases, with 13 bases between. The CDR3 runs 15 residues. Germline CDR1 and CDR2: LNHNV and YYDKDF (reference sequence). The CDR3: CATSRAGGANYEQYF. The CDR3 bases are TGTGCCACCAGCAGAGCGGGCGGGGCCAACTACGAGCAGTACTTC. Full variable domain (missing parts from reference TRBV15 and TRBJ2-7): DAMVIQNPRYQVTQFGKPVTLSCSQTLNHNVMYWYQQKSSQAPKLLFHYYDKDFNNEADTPDNFQSRRPNTSFCFLDIRSPGLGDTAMYLCATSRAGGANYEQYFGPGTRLTVT.

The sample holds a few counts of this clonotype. CDR3 residues: CASSSGLQGGQPQHF. The CDR3 DNA reads TGTGCCAGCAGCTCGGGTCTACAGGGAGGTCAGCCCCAGCATTTT. The chain couples TRBV5-6 to TRBJ1-5, with TRBD1 as a possible D gene (6 bases). The CDR3 is 15 residues long. V gave up 3 bases and J gave up 6 bases, with 16 bases separating them. Germline V CDR1 and CDR2: SGHDT, YYEEEE.

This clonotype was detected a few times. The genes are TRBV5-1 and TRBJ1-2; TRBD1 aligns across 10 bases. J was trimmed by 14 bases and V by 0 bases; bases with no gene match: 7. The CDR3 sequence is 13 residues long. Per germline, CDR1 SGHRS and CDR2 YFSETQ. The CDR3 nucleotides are TGCGCCAGCAGCTTGGCCATTCGGGACAGGGGAACCTTC. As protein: CASSLAIRDRGTF.

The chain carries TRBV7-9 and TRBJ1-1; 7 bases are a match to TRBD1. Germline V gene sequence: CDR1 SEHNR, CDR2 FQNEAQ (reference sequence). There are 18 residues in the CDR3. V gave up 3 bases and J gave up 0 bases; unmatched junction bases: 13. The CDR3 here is CASSFRTGQRAMNTEAFF. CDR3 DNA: TGTGCCAGCAGCTTTAGGACGGGACAGAGAGCCATGAACACTGAAGCTTTCTTT.

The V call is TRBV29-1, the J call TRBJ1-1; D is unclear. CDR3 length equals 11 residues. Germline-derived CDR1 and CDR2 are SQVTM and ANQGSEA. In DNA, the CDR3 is TGCACCGACGGGGTTAGCACTGAAGCTTTCTTT. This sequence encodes CTDGVSTEAFF.

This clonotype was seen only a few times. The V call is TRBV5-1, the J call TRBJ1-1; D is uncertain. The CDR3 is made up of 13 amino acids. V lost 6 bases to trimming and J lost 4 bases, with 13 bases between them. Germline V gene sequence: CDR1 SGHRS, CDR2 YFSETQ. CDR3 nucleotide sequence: TGCGCCAGCACGATTGCGGGGTCCACTGAAGCTTTCTTT. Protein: CASTIAGSTEAFF.

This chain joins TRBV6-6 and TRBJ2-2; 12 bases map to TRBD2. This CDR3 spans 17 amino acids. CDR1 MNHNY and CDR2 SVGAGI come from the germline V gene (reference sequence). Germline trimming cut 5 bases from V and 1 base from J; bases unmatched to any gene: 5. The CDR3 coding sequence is TGTGCCAGCAGTCCCGGACTAGCGGGGAAGAACACCGGGGAGCTGTTTTTT. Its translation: CASSPGLAGKNTGELFF.

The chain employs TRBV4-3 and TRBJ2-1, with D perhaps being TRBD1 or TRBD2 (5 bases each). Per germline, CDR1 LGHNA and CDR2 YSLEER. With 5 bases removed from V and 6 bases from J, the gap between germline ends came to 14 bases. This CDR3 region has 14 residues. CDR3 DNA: TGCGCCAGCAGCTTCCGGGACGCAGCCAATGAGCAGTTCTTC. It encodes CASSFRDAANEQFF.

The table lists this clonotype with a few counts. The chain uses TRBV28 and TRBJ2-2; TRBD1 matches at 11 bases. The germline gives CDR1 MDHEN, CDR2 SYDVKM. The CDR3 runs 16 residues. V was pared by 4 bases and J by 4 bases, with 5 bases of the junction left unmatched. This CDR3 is CASSSDRGPITGELFF. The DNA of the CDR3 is TGTGCCAGCAGTTCGGACAGGGGGCCGATCACCGGGGAGCTGTTTTTT. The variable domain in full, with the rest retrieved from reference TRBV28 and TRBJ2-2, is DVKVTQSSRYLVKRTGEKVFLECVQDMDHENMFWYRQDPGLGLRLIYFSYDVKMKEKGDIPEGYSVSREKKERFSLILESASTNQTSMYLCASSSDRGPITGELFFGEGSRLTVL.

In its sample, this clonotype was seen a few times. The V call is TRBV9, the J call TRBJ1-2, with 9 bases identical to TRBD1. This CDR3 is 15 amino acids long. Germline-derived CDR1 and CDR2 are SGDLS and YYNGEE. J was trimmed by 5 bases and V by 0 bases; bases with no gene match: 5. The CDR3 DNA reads TGTGCCAGCAGCGTAGAGGGGACAGGGCTATATGGCTACACCTTC. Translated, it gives CASSVEGTGLYGYTF.

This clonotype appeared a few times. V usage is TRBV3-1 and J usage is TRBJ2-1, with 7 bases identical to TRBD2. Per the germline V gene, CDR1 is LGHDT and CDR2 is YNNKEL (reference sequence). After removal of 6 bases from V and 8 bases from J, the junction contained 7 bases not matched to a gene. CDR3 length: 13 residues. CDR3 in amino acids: CASRRGTTDEQFF. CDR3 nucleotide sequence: TGTGCCAGCAGGCGTGGGACTACCGATGAGCAGTTCTTC.

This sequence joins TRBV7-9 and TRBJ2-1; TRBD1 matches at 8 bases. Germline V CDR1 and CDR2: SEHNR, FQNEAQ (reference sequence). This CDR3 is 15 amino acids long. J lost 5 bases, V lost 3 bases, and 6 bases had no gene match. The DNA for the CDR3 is TGTGCCAGCAGCTTCTCACAGGACAGGGACAATGAGCAGTTCTTC. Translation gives CASSFSQDRDNEQFF.

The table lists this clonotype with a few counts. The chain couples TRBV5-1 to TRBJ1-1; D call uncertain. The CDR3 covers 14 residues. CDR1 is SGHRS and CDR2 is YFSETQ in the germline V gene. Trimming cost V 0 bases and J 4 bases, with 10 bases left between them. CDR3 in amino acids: CASSLGTATTEAFF. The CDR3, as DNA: TGCGCCAGCAGCTTGGGCACTGCAACCACTGAAGCTTTCTTT.

CDR3 bases: TGCGCCAGCAGCCTGAGCGGGATGAGCACAGATACGCAGTATTTT. Translated, it gives CASSLSGMSTDTQYF. This chain joins TRBV5-1 and TRBJ2-3; 7 bases are shared with TRBD2. This CDR3 spans 15 amino acids. V shed 4 bases and J 0 bases; nucleotides not matched to a gene: 5. The V gene's germline CDR1 is SGHRS and CDR2 YFSETQ.

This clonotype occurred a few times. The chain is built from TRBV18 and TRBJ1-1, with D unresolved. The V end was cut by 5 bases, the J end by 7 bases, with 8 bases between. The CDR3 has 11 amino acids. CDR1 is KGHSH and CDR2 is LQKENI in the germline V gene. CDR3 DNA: TGTGCCAGCTCATCTGTCCTTGAAGCTTTCTTT. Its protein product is CASSSVLEAFF.

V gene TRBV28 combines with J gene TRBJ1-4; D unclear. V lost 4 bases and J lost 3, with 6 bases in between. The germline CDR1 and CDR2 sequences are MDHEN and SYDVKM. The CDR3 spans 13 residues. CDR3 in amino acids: CASSSRANEKLFF. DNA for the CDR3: TGTGCCAGCAGTTCGAGGGCTAATGAAAAACTGTTTTTT.

The CDR3 reads CATSRDFIAGVGEQYF. For the CDR3, the DNA is TGTGCCACCAGCAGAGATTTTATAGCGGGAGTGGGCGAGCAGTACTTC. V usage is TRBV15 and J usage is TRBJ2-7; 9 nucleotides match TRBD2. The CDR3 consists of 16 residues. Germline-derived CDR1 and CDR2 are LNHNV and YYDKDF (reference sequence). With 0 bases clipped from V and 6 bases from J, the junction kept 9 bases outside the gene matches. Variable domain in full (rest from reference TRBV15 and TRBJ2-7): DAMVIQNPRYQVTQFGKPVTLSCSQTLNHNVMYWYQQKSSQAPKLLFHYYDKDFNNEADTPDNFQSRRPNTSFCFLDIRSPGLGDTAMYLCATSRDFIAGVGEQYFGPGTRLTVT.